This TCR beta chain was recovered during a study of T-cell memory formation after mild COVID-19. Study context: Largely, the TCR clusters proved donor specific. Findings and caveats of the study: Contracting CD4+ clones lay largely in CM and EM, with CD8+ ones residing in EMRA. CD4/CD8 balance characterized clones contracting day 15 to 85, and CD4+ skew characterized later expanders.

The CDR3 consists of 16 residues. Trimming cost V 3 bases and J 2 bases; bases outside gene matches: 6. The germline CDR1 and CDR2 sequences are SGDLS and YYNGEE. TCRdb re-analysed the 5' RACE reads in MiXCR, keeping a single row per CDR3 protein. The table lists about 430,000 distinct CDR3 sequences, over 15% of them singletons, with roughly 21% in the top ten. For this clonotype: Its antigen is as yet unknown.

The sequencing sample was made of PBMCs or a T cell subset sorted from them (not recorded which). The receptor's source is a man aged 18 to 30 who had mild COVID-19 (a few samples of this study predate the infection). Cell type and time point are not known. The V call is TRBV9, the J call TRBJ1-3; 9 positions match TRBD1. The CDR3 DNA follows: TGTGCCAGCAGCGGCGAGGACAGGGGACCTGGAAACACCATATATTTT. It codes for CASSGEDRGPGNTIYF.